The rows below give T cell receptor beta chains drawn from one sample of a study of T cell responses to AZD1222 COVID-19 vaccine. Profiling relied on immunoSEQ multiplex PCR, and the TCRdb table lists in-frame clones only, not all of them. Counted here are about 130,000 clones, 92% occurring once; the ten biggest clones make up 1.5% to 2%. Source: peripheral blood, taken on day 0 of AZD1222 vaccination. Receptors were obtained from an adult in good health. Each CDR3 is given with its conserved first and last residue. Clone size is stated in some rows and not others, as once, few, many or a class when expanded.

V gene	clone size	J gene	CDR3 protein
TRBV11-1	once	TRBJ2-7	CASSLVRAGAPYF
TRBV3-1/TRBV3-2	-	TRBJ1-2	CASSPGQGRSGYTF
TRBV19	-	TRBJ2-3	CASCASGGGGTQYF
TRBV6-6	-	TRBJ1-1	CASTPGGDEAFF
TRBV27	once	TRBJ1-1	CASSLSGQTEAFF
TRBV20-1	-	TRBJ2-3	CSARDRDTQYF
TRBV6-2/TRBV6-3	-	TRBJ2-5	CASSYRAGKETQYF
TRBV5-4	-	TRBJ2-3	CASSVVHTSGNTQYF
TRBV7-9	-	TRBJ1-2	CASSDDREYGNGYTF
TRBV5-1	once	TRBJ1-2	CASSSRGSGNYGYTF
TRBV6-6	-	TRBJ2-7	CASSPPGQGHFSEQYF
TRBV19	-	TRBJ1-4	CASSIETANEKLFF
TRBV5-5	-	TRBJ2-3	CASSQRGTSTDTQYF
TRBV27	-	TRBJ1-5	CASTDGNQPQHF
TRBV25-1	-	TRBJ2-7	CASTPTGGRGYEQYF
TRBV30	-	TRBJ2-3	CAWSWGGASTDTQYF
TRBV19	-	TRBJ2-1	CASSLTGGSYNEQFF
TRBV4-3	-	TRBJ2-5	CASSLRAVQETQYF
TRBV12-3/TRBV12-4	-	TRBJ2-5	CASSLSPETQYF